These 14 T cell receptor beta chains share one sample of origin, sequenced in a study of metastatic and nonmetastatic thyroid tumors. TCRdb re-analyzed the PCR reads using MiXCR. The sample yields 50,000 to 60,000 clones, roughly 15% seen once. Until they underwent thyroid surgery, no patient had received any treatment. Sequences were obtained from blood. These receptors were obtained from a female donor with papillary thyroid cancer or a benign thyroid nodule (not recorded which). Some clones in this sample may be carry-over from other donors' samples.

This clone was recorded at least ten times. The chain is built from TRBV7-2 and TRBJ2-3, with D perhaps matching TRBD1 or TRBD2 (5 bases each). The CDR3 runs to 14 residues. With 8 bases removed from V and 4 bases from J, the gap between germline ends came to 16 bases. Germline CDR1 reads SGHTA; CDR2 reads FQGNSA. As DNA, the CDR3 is TGTGCCAGCCGTCTAATGGGGGAGCCAGATACGCAGTATTTT. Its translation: CASRLMGEPDTQYF. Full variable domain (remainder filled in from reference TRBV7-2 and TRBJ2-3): GAGVSQSPSNKVTEKGKDVELRCDPISGHTALYWYRQSLGQGLEFLIYFQGNSAPDKSGLPSDRFSAERTGGSVSTLTIQRTQQEDSAVYLCASRLMGEPDTQYFGPGTRLTVL.

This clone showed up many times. The CDR3 sequence is CSARDQDTEAFF. The CDR3 region has the DNA TGCAGTGCTAGAGATCAGGACACTGAAGCTTTCTTT. The chain is built from TRBV20-1 and TRBJ1-1; D is uncertain. V was cut by 0 bases and J by 3 bases, with 5 bases left in between. The CDR3 sequence is 12 residues long. CDR1 DFQATT and CDR2 SNEGSKA come from the germline V gene (reference sequence).

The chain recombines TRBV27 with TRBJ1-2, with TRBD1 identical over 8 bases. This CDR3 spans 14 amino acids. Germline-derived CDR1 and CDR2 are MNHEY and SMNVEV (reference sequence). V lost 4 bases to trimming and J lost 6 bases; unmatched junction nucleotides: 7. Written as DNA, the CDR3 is TGTGCCAGCAGTTACCGGCAGGGGGCGGATGGCTACACCTTC. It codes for CASSYRQGADGYTF.

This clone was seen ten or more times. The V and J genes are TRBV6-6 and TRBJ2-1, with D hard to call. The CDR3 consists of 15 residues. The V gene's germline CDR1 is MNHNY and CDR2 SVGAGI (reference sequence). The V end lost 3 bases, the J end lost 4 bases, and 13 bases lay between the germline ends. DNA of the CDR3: TGTGCCAGCAGTTATGAGGTTCCCACATACAATGAGCAGTTCTTC. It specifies CASSYEVPTYNEQFF.

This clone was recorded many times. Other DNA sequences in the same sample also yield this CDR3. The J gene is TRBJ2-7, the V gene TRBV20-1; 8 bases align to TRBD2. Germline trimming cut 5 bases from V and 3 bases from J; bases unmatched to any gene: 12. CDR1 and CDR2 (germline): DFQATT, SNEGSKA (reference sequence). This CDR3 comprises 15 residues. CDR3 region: CSAPNPRGASYEQYF. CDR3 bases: TGCAGTGCTCCTAACCCGCGGGGGGCGAGCTACGAGCAGTACTTC.

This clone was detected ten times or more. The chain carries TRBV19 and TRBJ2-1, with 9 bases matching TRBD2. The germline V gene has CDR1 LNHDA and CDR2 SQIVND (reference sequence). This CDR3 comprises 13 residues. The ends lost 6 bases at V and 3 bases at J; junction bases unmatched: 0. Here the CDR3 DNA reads TGTGCCAGTAGGACTAGCGGCTACAATGAGCAGTTCTTC. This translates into CASRTSGYNEQFF.

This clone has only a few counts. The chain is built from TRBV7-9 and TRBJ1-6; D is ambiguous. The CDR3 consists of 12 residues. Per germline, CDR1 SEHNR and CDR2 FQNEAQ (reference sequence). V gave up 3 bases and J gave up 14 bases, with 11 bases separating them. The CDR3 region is CASSFDTRTLHF. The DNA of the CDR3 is TGTGCCAGCAGCTTTGATACTCGAACCCTCCACTTT. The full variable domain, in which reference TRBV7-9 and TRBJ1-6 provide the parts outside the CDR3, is DTGVSQNPRHKITKRGQNVTFRCDPISEHNRLYWYRQTLGQGPEFLTYFQNEAQLEKSRLLSDRFSAERPKGSFSTLEIQRTEQGDSAMYLCASSFDTRTLHFGNGTRLTVT.

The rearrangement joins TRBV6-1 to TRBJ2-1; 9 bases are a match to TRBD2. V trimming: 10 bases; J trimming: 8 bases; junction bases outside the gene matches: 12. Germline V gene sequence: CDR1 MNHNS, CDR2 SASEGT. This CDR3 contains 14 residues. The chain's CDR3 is CAISTGTSNDEQFF. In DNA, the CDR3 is TGTGCCATTTCGACCGGGACTAGCAACGATGAGCAGTTCTTC.

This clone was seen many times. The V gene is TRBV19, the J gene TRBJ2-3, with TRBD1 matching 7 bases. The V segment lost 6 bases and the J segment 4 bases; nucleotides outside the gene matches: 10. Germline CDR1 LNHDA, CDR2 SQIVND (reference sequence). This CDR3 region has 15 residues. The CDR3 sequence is CASSPDRQGADTQYF. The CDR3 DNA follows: TGTGCCAGTAGCCCTGACAGACAGGGCGCAGATACGCAGTATTTT.

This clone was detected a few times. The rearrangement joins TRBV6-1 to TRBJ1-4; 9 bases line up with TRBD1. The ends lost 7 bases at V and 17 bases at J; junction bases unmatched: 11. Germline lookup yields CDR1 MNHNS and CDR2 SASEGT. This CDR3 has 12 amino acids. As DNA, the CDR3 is TGTGCCAGCATAACTGGACAGGGGCATGATTTTTTT. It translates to CASITGQGHDFF.

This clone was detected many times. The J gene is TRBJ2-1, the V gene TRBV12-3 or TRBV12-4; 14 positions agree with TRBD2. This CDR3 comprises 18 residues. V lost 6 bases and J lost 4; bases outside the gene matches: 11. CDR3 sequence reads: CASSPTSGRAWVYNEQFF. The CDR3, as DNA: TGTGCCAGCAGCCCGACTAGCGGGAGGGCCTGGGTTTACAATGAGCAGTTCTTC.

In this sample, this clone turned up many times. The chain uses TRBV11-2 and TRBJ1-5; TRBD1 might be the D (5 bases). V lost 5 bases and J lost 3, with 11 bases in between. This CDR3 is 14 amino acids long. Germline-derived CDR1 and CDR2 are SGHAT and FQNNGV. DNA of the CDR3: TGTGCCAGCAGCGAGGACACGAACAATCAGCCCCAGCATTTT. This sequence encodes CASSEDTNNQPQHF.

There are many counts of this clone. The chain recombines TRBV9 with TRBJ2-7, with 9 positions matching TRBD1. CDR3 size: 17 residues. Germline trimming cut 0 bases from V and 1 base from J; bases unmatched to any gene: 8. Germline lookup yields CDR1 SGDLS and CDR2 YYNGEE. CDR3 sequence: CASSVGGGGTGSYEQYF. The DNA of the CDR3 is TGTGCCAGCAGCGTAGGGGGAGGGGGGACAGGGTCCTACGAGCAGTACTTC.

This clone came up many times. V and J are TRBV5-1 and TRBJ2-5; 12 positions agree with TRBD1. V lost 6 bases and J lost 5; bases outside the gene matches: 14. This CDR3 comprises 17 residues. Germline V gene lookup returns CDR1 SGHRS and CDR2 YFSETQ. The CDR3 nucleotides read TGCGCCAGCAACCCAAATCGAGGGACAGGGGGCAAGGAGACCCAGTACTTC. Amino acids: CASNPNRGTGGKETQYF.